This record concerns one TCR beta chain sequence. Sequencing of TCR beta was undertaken in CD8+ and CD4+ T cells derived from blood. Through negative isolation, CD4+ and CD8+ T cells were obtained, while TEMRA cells were enriched using FACS. The sample comes from a study of CD8 T cells in Susac syndrome. Random hexamers were used to reverse transcribe an amount of about 0.45 to 1 ug RNA. The method of amplification for TCR beta CDR3 was immunoSEQ multiplex PCR, covering 54 Vbeta and 13 Jbeta. TCRdb used MiXCR to reprocess the immunoSEQ multiplex PCR reads, holding one entry per CDR3 protein. Of roughly 110,000 distinct CDR3 sequences in the sample, 80% to 95% were seen once. CDR3 length: 14 residues. V lost 2 bases to trimming and J lost 5 bases, with 11 bases between them. Germline V lookup: CDR1 SGHRS, CDR2 YFSETQ.

The clonotype comes from a human donor in good health. Sequencing input: CD4+ T cells from PBMCs. V usage is TRBV5-1 and J usage is TRBJ2-1; a possible D gene is TRBD1 (5 bases). CDR3 nucleotide sequence: TGCGCCAGCAGCTTCTCAGGGTACAACAATGAGCAGTTCTTC. Translating gives CASSFSGYNNEQFF.